The next 8 T cell receptor beta chains were all read from a single sample in a study of blood T cells in healthy people across ages. A second PCR, run for about 7 to 11 cycles, used a sample-barcoded 5' primer plus a J-beta primer mix. Using its own MiXCR run on the 5' RACE reads, TCRdb lists one record per CDR3 protein. The sample shows some 700,000 distinct CDR3 sequences, 20% to 25% of them seen only once. The sequenced sample was blood. The receptors here all came from a man between 65 and 79 years old in good health.

The CDR3, as DNA: TGCAGCGGCCGCGGGAGTTCCTACGAGCAGTACTTC. Its translation is CSGRGSSYEQYF. The chain joins TRBV29-1 to TRBJ2-7, with 7 bases aligning to TRBD2. The CDR3 has 12 amino acids. Germline V gene lookup returns CDR1 SQVTM and CDR2 ANQGSEA. Trimming cost V 7 bases and J 1 base; bases outside gene matches: 4.

This rearrangement joins TRBV6-2 or TRBV6-3 to TRBJ2-5; 7 nucleotides line up with TRBD2. CDR1 is MNHEY and CDR2 is SVGEGT in the germline V gene. V lost 0 bases and J lost 8; bases outside the gene matches: 6. This CDR3 has 14 amino acids. The chain's CDR3 is CASSYSSGVLTQYF. In nucleotides, the CDR3 is TGTGCCAGCAGTTACTCGAGCGGGGTCTTAACCCAGTACTTC.

The chain is built from TRBV9 and TRBJ2-5; the match to TRBD2 covers 12 bases. The germline CDR1 and CDR2 sequences are SGDLS and YYNGEE. The ends lost 3 bases at V and 5 bases at J; junction bases unmatched: 5. The CDR3 runs 15 residues. CDR3 DNA sequence: TGTGCCAGCAGCGCTAGCGGGAGGGTAATGGAGACCCAGTACTTC. Its translation: CASSASGRVMETQYF.

This clonotype was counted ten times or more. The V gene is TRBV4-3, the J gene TRBJ2-5, with 9 bases fitting TRBD2. The CDR3 spans 15 residues. Germline V gene sequence: CDR1 LGHNA, CDR2 YSLEER. J was trimmed by 4 bases and V by 6 bases; bases with no gene match: 9. CDR3 sequence: CASSPGTSYPETQYF. Written as DNA, the CDR3 is TGCGCCAGCAGTCCCGGGACTAGCTATCCAGAGACCCAGTACTTC.

The chain combines TRBV27 with TRBJ2-1; D perhaps matches TRBD1 (5 bases). The length of the CDR3 is 15 residues. The V end was cut by 3 bases, the J end by 5 bases, with 14 bases between. Germline CDR1 reads MNHEY; CDR2 reads SMNVEV (reference sequence). This CDR3 reads CASSFSVGDNNEQFF. The CDR3, as DNA: TGTGCCAGCAGTTTTTCGGTAGGGGATAACAATGAGCAGTTCTTC.

This clonotype was counted a few times. This chain links TRBV18 with TRBJ1-1; D gene unclear. Germline values: CDR1 KGHSH, CDR2 LQKENI. This CDR3 is built from 14 residues. The ends were cut back, 3 bases at V and 1 base at J, with 9 bases in the middle. Here the CDR3 reads CASSPEGENTEAFF. In nucleotides, the CDR3 is TGTGCCAGCTCACCGGAGGGAGAGAACACTGAAGCTTTCTTT.

This clonotype was detected only a few times. The rearrangement links TRBV12-3 or TRBV12-4 to TRBJ2-5; 10 nucleotides agree with TRBD2. CDR3 length: 15 residues. Trimming at V came to 4 bases and at J to 4 bases, leaving 6 bases not matched to a gene. CDR3 sequence (DNA): TGTGCCAGCAGTTGGGGACTAGCGTTGGGAGAGACCCAGTACTTC. This sequence encodes CASSWGLALGETQYF.

CDR3 DNA sequence: TGTGCCAGCAGCCAAAGCAGTAATTCACCCCTCCACTTT. This codes for CASSQSSNSPLHF. The rearrangement joins TRBV3-1 to TRBJ1-6; D is uncertain. The germline V and J ends were trimmed by 2 bases and 6 bases, with 5 bases remaining between them. CDR3 size: 13 residues. Germline V lookup: CDR1 LGHDT, CDR2 YNNKEL (reference sequence). The variable domain in full, completed from reference TRBV3-1 and TRBJ1-6, reads DTAVSQTPKYLVTQMGNDKSIKCEQNLGHDTMYWYKQDSKKFLKIMFSYNNKELIINETVPNRFSPKSPDKAHLNLHINSLELGDSAVYFCASSQSSNSPLHFGNGTRLTVT.